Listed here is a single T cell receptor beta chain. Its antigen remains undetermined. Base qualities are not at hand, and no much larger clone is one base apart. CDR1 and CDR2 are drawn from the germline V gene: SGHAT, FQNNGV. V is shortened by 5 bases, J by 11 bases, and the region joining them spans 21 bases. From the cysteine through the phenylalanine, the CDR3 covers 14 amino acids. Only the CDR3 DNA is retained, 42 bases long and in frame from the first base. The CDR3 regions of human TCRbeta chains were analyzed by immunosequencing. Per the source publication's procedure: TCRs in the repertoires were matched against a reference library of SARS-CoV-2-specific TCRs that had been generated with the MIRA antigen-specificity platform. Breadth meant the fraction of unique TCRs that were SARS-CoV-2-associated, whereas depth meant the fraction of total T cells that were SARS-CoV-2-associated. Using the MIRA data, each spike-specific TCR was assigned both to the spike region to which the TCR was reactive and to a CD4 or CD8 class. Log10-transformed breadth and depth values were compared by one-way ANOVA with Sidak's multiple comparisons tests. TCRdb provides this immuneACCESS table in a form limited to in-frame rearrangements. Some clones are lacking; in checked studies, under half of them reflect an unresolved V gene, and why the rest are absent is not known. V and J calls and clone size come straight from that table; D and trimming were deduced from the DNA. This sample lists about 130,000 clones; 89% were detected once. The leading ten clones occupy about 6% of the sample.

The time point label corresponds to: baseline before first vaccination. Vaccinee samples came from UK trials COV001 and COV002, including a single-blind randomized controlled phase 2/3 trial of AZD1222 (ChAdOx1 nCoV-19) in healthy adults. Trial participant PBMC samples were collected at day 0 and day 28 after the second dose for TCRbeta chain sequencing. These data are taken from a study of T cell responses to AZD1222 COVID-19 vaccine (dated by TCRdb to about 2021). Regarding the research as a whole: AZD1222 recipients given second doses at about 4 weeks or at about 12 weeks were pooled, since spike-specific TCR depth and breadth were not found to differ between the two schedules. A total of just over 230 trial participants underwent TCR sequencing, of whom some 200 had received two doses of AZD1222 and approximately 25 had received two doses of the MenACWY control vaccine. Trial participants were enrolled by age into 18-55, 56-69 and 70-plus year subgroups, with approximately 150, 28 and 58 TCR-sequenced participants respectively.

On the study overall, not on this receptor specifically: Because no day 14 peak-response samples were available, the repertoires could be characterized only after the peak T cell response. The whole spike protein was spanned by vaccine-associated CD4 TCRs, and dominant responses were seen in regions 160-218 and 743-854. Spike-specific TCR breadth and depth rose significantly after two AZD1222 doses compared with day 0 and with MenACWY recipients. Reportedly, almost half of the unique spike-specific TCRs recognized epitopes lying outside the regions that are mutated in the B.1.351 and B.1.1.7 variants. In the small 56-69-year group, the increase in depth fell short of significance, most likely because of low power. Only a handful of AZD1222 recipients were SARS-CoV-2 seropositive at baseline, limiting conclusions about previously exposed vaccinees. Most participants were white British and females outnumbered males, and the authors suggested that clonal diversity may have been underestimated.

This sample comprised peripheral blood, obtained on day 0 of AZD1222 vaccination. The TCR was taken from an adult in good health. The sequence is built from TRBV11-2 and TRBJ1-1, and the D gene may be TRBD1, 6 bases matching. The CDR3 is CASSPWAGAAAAFF. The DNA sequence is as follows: TGTGCCAGCAGCCCATGGGCAGGGGCGGCGGCTGCTTTCTTT. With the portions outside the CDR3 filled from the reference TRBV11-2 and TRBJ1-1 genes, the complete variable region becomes EAGVAQSPRYKIIEKRQSVAFWCNPISGHATLYWYQQILGQGPKLLIQFQNNGVVDDSQLPKDRFSAERLKGVDSTLKIQPAKLEDSAVYLCASSPWAGAAAAFFGQGTRLTVV.